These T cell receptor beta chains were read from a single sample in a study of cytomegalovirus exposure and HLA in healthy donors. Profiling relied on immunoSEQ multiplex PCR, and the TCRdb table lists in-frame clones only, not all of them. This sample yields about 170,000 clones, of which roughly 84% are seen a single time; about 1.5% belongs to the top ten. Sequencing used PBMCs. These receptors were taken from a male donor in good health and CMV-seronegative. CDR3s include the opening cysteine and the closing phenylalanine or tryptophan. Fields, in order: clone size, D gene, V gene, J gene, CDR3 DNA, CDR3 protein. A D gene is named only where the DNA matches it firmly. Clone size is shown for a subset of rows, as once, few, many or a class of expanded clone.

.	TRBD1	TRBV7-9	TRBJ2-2	TGTGCCAGCAGCTTTCCCCGACAGGGGGCTAGCGGGGAGCTGTTTTTT	CASSFPRQGASGELFF
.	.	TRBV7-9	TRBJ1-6	TGTTCCAGCTGCCGACTCAGCTCCTATAATTCACCCCTCCACTTT	CSSCRLSSYNSPLHF
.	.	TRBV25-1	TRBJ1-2	TGTGCCAGCAGTGGGGGGGGGTTCAACTATGGCTACACCTTC	CASSGGGFNYGYTF
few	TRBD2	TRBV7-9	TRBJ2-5	TGTGCCAGCAGCTTCAGGGACGGGACTAGAGGGGAGACCCAGTACTTC	CASSFRDGTRGETQYF
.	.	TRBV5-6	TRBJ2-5	TGTGCCAGCAGCTCAGCGGGACAGGCGAGGGAGACCCAGTACTTC	CASSSAGQARETQYF
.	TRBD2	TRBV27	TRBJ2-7	TGTGCCAGCAGTTTATTAACTAGCGGGAGAGTCAACGAGCAGTACTTC	CASSLLTSGRVNEQYF
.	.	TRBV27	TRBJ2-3	TGTGCCAGCAGCAGAGGGACAGATACGCAGTATTTT	CASSRGTDTQYF
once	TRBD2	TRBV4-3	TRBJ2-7	TGCGCCAGCAGCCAAGCCGGAGCGGGAGCCTACGAGCAGTACTTC	CASSQAGAGAYEQYF
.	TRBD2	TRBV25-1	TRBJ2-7	TGTGCCAGCAGTGGGAGCGGGAGCGTCTACGAGCAGTACTTC	CASSGSGSVYEQYF
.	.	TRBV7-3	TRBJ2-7	TGTGCCAGCAGCAAGGGTGCGGGACCAACGGAGCAGTACTTC	CASSKGAGPTEQYF